The rows below give T cell receptor beta chains drawn from one sample of a study. MiXCR was run by TCRdb on the RT-PCR reads, yielding one entry per CDR3 protein. The table lists hundreds of thousands of distinct CDR3 sequences, around 14% of them singletons. The sequencing input was memory CD4+ T cells from blood. The origin of the receptors is a female donor in good health, serving as a healthy control. Each CDR3 is given with its conserved first and last residue. D genes are given only for firm matches. A row's size may be missing; if present it is once, few, many or a size class.

J gene,V gene,D gene,clone size,CDR3 protein,CDR3 DNA
TRBJ2-2,TRBV5-6,.,many,CASSNRDSANTGELFF,TGTGCCAGCAGCAACCGGGATTCCGCGAACACCGGGGAGCTGTTTTTT
TRBJ1-1,TRBV10-2,.,few,CASSDGQIAFF,TGCGCCAGCAGTGATGGACAGATCGCTTTCTTT
TRBJ1-2,TRBV4-1,TRBD1,.,CASSQVTGVVGYTF,TGCGCCAGCAGCCAAGTAACAGGGGTGGTTGGCTACACCTTC
TRBJ2-1,TRBV12-3/TRBV12-4,TRBD2,.,CASTTKRESDRTYNEQFF,TGTGCCAGCACTACTAAGCGGGAGTCAGACCGGACCTACAATGAGCAGTTCTTC
TRBJ2-1,TRBV24-1,TRBD1,.,CATSSRDSSYNEQFF,TGTGCCACTTCAAGCCGGGACAGCTCCTACAATGAGCAGTTCTTC
TRBJ2-3,TRBV4-2,.,.,CASGVGGGEDTQYF,TGTGCCAGCGGGGTGGGCGGGGGCGAGGATACGCAGTATTTT
TRBJ1-5,TRBV5-5,TRBD1,few,CASSSGAGDSQPQHF,TGTGCCAGCAGCTCAGGTGCAGGGGACAGTCAGCCCCAGCATTTT
TRBJ2-1,TRBV20-1,.,many,CSARGDTSYNEQFF,TGCAGTGCCAGAGGGGACACCTCCTACAATGAGCAGTTCTTC
TRBJ2-2,TRBV7-3,.,few,CASSATGPPGELFF,TGTGCCAGCAGCGCAACGGGGCCCCCCGGGGAGCTGTTTTTT
TRBJ1-4,TRBV12-3/TRBV12-4,.,many,CASTRGWGEKLFF,TGTGCCAGCACCCGGGGCTGGGGTGAAAAACTGTTTTTT
TRBJ2-2,TRBV5-6,.,.,CASSLGRVQRSGELFF,TGTGCCAGCAGCTTGGGCAGGGTCCAAAGGTCCGGGGAGCTGTTTTTT
TRBJ2-1,TRBV7-9,TRBD2,.,CASSLFGLAGGGEQFF,TGTGCCAGCAGCTTATTTGGTCTAGCGGGGGGAGGGGAGCAGTTCTTC
TRBJ2-2,TRBV5-8,TRBD2,.,CASSLWTSGTGELFF,TGTGCCAGCAGCTTGTGGACTAGCGGCACCGGGGAGCTGTTTTTT
TRBJ2-1,TRBV21-1,.,.,CASRPGGGYEQFF,TGTGCCAGCAGGCCGGGAGGTGGCTATGAGCAGTTCTTC